A selection of T cell receptor beta chains follows, all from one sample in a study of OX40 agonist ivuxolimab in advanced cancers. Method: immunoSEQ multiplex PCR; TCRdb's copy keeps in-frame clones and lacks some. The sample records roughly 43,000 clones, 82% being singletons. This specimen was CD4+ or CD8+ T cells sorted from blood, taken in a trial of the OX40 agonist ivuxolimab. These receptor sequences come from an adult with an advanced solid tumor such as melanoma, head and neck, liver or kidney cancer. The conserved cysteine and the conserved F or W are not part of the CDR3 here. Fields, in order: J gene, V gene, CDR3 length, CDR3 protein.

TRBJ2-7	TRBV5-8	13	ASSLKGASSYEQY
TRBJ1-2	TRBV7-2	10	ASSSLSPDRV
TRBJ2-5	TRBV29-1	11	SVGDREEETQY
TRBJ2-1	TRBV28	10	ASSFTGSEQF
TRBJ2-5	TRBV27	10	ASMHGPATQY
TRBJ1-5	TRBV7-9	11	ASSRQVNQPQH
TRBJ1-2	TRBV5-1	11	ASGRDPEGGYT
TRBJ2-7	TRBV4-1	13	ASSQVGGNSYEQY
TRBJ2-2	TRBV4-2	15	ASSQQSGAGSTGELF
TRBJ1-1	TRBV18	13	ASSGDRRENTEAF
TRBJ1-3	TRBV2	12	ASSVELSGNTIY
TRBJ1-4	TRBV28	14	ASSPQRAGLGEKLF
TRBJ2-5	TRBV29-1	10	SVDRGAETQY
TRBJ1-6	TRBV11-2	13	ASSLDGPNNSPLH
TRBJ1-1	TRBV5-1	15	ASSLGREQVMNTEAF
TRBJ1-1	TRBV5-1	14	ASSLGTGRVNTEAF
TRBJ1-2	TRBV19	13	ASRRSGQGDYGYT
TRBJ1-1	TRBV4-3	12	ASSLGLGNTEAF
TRBJ2-7	TRBV4-1	11	ASSQGEGWEQY
TRBJ1-2	TRBV5-1	11	ASSLDSYYGYT
TRBJ1-5	TRBV19	13	ASSSGQGGNQPQH
TRBJ1-1	TRBV6-5	11	ASSRDYRTEAF
TRBJ1-1	TRBV7-6	12	ASSSDSPIEQAF
TRBJ2-1	TRBV7-9	10	ASSWDNNEQF
TRBJ1-2	TRBV5-1	13	ASSLSGGANYGYT
TRBJ2-2	TRBV11-3	14	ASSLMSGPNTGELF
TRBJ2-1	TRBV7-7	13	ASSLDGLAVNEQF
TRBJ2-2	TRBV7-6	13	ASSSTSGGAGELF
TRBJ1-1	TRBV11-2	13	ASSILTGMNTEAF
TRBJ2-7	TRBV5-1	13	ASSVQGSISYEQY
TRBJ1-2	TRBV7-2	14	ASSLGRQANFYGYT
TRBJ2-2	TRBV7-8	15	ASSLVGTGGRTGELF
TRBJ2-7	TRBV4-2	13	ASSQDNSPPYEQY
TRBJ1-1	TRBV10-1	11	ASSERGFTEAF
TRBJ1-1	TRBV9	12	ASSRGHLNTEAF
TRBJ2-3	TRBV4-2	14	ASTRDYTASTDTQY
TRBJ2-3	TRBV14	12	ASSLRRLEDTQY
TRBJ1-1	TRBV6-5	11	ASRETVNTEAF
TRBJ1-1	TRBV29-1	13	SVDASLNMNTEAF
TRBJ1-2	TRBV19	12	ASSIAGFNYGYT
TRBJ2-3	TRBV5-4	13	ASSLDSGRMDTQY
TRBJ1-1	TRBV6-1	12	ASSENVPYTEAF
TRBJ2-2	TRBV4-1	15	ASSQENRGWNTGELF
TRBJ1-1	TRBV7-9	11	ASSPAGSTEAF
TRBJ1-2	TRBV29-1	11	SARTGDGYGYT
TRBJ1-5	TRBV7-2	12	ASSLLGGNQPQH
TRBJ1-5	TRBV6-6	12	ASTQDSSNQPQH
TRBJ1-3	TRBV30	12	AWSDGVSGNTIY
TRBJ2-3	TRBV5-4	12	ASSSSPGADTQY
TRBJ2-7	TRBV6-1	11	ASSGTGSYEQY
TRBJ1-1	TRBV5-6	11	ASSFMVVEKAF
TRBJ1-1	TRBV2	11	ASSSEADTEAF
TRBJ2-7	TRBV4-2	12	ASSQASASYEQY
TRBJ2-7	TRBV5-6	14	ASSLSAGIGIYEQY
TRBJ2-7	TRBV7-2	13	ASSLWAQGAREQY
TRBJ1-2	TRBV30	12	AWSVARGLYGYT
TRBJ1-1	TRBV11-2	10	ASSLLNTEAF
TRBJ1-1	TRBV5-6	12	ASSLTSWETEAF
TRBJ2-1	TRBV29-1	15	SATGTSGGIAYNEQF
TRBJ2-5	TRBV5-6	14	ASSFVVPDLRGTQY